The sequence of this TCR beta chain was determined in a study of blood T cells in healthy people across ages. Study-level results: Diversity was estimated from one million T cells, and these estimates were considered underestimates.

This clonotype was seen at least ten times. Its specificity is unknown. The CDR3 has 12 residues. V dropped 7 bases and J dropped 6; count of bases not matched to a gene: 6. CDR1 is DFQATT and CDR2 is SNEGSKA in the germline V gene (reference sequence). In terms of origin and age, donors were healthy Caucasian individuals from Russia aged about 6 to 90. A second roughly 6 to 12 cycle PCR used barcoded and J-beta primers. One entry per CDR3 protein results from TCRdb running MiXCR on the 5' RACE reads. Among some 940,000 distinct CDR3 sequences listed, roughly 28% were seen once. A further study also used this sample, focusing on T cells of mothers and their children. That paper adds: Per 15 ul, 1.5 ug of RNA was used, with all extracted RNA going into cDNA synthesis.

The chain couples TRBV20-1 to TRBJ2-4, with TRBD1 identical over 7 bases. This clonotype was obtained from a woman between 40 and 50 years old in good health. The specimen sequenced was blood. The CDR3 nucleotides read TGCAGTGAAAGGGGGCCAGGAAACATTCAGTACTTC. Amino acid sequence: CSERGPGNIQYF.